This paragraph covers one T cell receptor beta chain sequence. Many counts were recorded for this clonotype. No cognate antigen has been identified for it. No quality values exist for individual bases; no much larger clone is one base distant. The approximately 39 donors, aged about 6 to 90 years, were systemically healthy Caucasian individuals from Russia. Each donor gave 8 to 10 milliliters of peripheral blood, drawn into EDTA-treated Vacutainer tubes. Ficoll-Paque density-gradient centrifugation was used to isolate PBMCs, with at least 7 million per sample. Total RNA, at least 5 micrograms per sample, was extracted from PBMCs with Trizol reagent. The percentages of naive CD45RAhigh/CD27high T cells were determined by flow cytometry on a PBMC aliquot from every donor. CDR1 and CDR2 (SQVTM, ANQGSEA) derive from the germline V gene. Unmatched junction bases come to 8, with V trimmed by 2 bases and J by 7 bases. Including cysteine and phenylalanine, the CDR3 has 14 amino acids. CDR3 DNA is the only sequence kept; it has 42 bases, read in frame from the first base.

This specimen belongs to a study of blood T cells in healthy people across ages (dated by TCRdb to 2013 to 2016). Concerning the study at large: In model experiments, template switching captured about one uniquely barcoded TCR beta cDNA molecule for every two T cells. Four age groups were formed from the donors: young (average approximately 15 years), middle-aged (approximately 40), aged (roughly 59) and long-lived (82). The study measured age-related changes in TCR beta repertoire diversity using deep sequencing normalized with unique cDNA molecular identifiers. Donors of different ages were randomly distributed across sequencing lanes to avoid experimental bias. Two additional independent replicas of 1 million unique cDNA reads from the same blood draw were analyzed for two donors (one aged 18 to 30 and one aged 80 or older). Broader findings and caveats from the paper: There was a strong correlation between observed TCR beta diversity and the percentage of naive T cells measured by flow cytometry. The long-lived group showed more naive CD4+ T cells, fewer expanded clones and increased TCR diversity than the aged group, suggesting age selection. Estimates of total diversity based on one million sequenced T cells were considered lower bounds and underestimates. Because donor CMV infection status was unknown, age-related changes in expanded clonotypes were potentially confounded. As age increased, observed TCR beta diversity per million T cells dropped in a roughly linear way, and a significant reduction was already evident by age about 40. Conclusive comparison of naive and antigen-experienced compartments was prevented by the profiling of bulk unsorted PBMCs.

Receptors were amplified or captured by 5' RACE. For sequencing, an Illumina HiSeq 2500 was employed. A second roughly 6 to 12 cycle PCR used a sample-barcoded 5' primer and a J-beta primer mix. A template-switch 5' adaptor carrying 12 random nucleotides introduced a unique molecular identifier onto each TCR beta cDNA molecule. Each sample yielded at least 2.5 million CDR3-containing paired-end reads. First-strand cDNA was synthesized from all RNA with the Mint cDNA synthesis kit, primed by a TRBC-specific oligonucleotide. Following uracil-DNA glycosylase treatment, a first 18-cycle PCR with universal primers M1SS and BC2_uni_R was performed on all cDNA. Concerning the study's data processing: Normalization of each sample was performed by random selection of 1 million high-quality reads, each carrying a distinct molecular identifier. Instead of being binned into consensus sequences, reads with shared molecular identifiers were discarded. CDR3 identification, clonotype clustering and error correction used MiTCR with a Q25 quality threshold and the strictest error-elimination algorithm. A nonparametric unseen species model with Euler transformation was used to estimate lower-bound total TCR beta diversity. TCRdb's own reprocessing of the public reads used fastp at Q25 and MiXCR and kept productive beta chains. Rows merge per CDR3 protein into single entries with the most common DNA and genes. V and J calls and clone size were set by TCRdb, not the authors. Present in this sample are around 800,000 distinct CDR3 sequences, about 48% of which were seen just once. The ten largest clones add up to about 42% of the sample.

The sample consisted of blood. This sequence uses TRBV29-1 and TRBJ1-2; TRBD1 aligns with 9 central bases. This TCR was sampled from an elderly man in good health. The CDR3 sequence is CSVEPAGTGSGYTF. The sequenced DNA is TGCAGCGTTGAACCAGCCGGGACAGGGAGTGGCTACACCTTC.